Sequencing of this TCR beta chain was carried out in a study of vaccination and CD4 T cells after COVID-19. Whole-study context: Control cultures were supplied with a CEFX pool, an HIV-1 Nef pool, or no peptide at all.

Scientists ran DNA taken from cultured CD4+ T cells through the Oncomine TCR Beta short-read assay for sequencing. MiXCR, applied by TCRdb to the PCR reads, yields one record per CDR3 protein. The data contain thousands of distinct CDR3 sequences, 35% to 50% of them seen just once; the ten biggest clones take up 34%. This sample's treatment: roughly ten-day PBMC culture with coronavirus spike peptide pools or control peptides (ViraFEST assay). General study results and limits: Spike mono-reactivity held for 304 of 307 vaccine-specific clones in convalescent patients.

Turning to this clonotype: Its specificity is not known.

Germline V gene lookup returns CDR1 SEHNR and CDR2 FQNEAQ (reference sequence). This CDR3 has 14 amino acids. Germline trimming cut 9 bases from V and 4 bases from J; bases unmatched to any gene: 8. Sequencing used CD4+ T cells from blood, cultured in vitro. This clonotype was obtained from a human donor who had recovered from COVID-19. The rearrangement uses TRBV7-9 and TRBJ1-1; 10 bases line up with TRBD1. The CDR3 loop is CASTRTGGSTEAFF. As DNA, the CDR3 is TGTGCCAGTACCAGGACAGGGGGATCCACTGAAGCTTTCTTT.